Below, 27 T cell receptor beta chains from the same sample are listed, as sequenced in a study of T cell responses to AZD1222 COVID-19 vaccine. Sequenced by immunoSEQ multiplex PCR; TCRdb stores in-frame clones only, minus some. Among about 150,000 clones listed, roughly 90% were seen once. The sample consisted of peripheral blood, taken on day 0 of AZD1222 vaccination. All receptors derive from an adult in good health.

Worth noting for this clone: The same CDR3 also results from other DNA sequences found in this sample. The chain recombines TRBV19 with TRBJ1-2, with D unresolved. There are 11 residues in the CDR3. The ends were cut back, 8 bases at V and 1 base at J, with 5 bases in the middle. CDR1 is LNHDA and CDR2 is SQIVND in the germline V gene (reference sequence). The CDR3 DNA is TGTGCCAGTTCCAGTAACTATGGCTACACCTTC. Amino acid sequence: CASSSNYGYTF.

This sequence joins TRBV4-1 and TRBJ1-4, with D tentatively TRBD1 (5 bases). V was trimmed by 0 bases and J by 8 bases, leaving 16 bases between them. The CDR3 runs to 16 residues. CDR1 and CDR2 (germline): MGHRA, YSYEKL. CDR3 sequence: CASSQDGAERREKLFF. CDR3 sequence (DNA): TGCGCCAGCAGCCAAGATGGGGCGGAGCGGAGAGAAAAACTGTTTTTT.

The chain has TRBV18 and TRBJ1-5, with TRBD1 identical over 12 bases. Looked up from germline, CDR1 is KGHSH and CDR2 is LQKENI. The CDR3 extends over 16 amino acids. The trim removed 3 bases at V and 4 bases at J, leaving 4 bases unmatched. The CDR3 protein is CASSPAGQGANQPQHF. The CDR3 DNA sequence: TGTGCCAGCTCACCGGCGGGACAGGGGGCTAATCAGCCCCAGCATTTT.

The J gene is TRBJ2-1, the V gene TRBV29-1, with 11 positions matching TRBD2. The CDR3 runs 20 residues. J lost 4 bases, V lost 4 bases, and 21 bases had no gene match. The V gene's germline CDR1 is SQVTM and CDR2 ANQGSEA. The CDR3 bases are TGCAGCGTTGCGGCAAAGGAGGCGCTACAACTAGCGGGAGAGTACAATGAGCAGTTCTTC. Its translation: CSVAAKEALQLAGEYNEQFF.

This clone was counted a single time. V gene TRBV10-3 combines with J gene TRBJ2-4; D uncertain. Germline CDR1 and CDR2: ENHRY and SYGVKD. Trimming cost V 5 bases and J 6 bases, with 14 bases left between them. This CDR3 is built from 14 residues. The CDR3 DNA is TGTGCCATCAGTCTAGACCTTGCCCCAAACATTCAGTACTTC. Amino acid sequence: CAISLDLAPNIQYF.

The rearrangement uses TRBV5-8 and TRBJ1-2; D call uncertain. Germline V lookup: CDR1 SGHTS, CDR2 YDEGEE. The CDR3 has 11 residues. Trimming stripped 6 bases from V and 8 bases from J, with 11 bases between. CDR3 nucleotide sequence: TGTGCCAGCAAAAGGGTGTGGGGCTACACCTTC. Translated: CASKRVWGYTF. Looking up the rest from reference TRBV5-8 and TRBJ1-2 gives the full variable domain: EAGVTQSPTHLIKTRGQQATLRCSPISGHTSVYWYQQALGLGLQFLLWYDEGEERNRGNFPPRFSGRQFPNYSSELNVNALELEDSALYLCASKRVWGYTFGSGTRLTVV.

V and J are TRBV5-1 and TRBJ2-3, with a possible D match to TRBD2 (7 bases). The CDR3 loop spans 14 amino acids. CDR1 and CDR2 from the germline V gene are SGHRS and YFSETQ. V was clipped by 5 bases and J by 6 bases, with 16 bases between them. CDR3: CASSRGATRDTQYF. CDR3 DNA sequence: TGCGCCAGCAGTCGGGGGGCCACGAGGGATACGCAGTATTTT.

The chain joins TRBV7-2 to TRBJ1-1, with 8 bases aligning to TRBD1. Germline CDR1 and CDR2: SGHTA and FQGNSA. The CDR3 spans 16 residues. V shed 3 bases, J shed 3 bases, and the junction held 9 bases outside the gene matches. In DNA, the CDR3 is TGTGCCAGCAGCTTCGGGACAGGTTTACTTTACACTGAAGCTTTCTTT. Residues: CASSFGTGLLYTEAFF.

J is TRBJ2-7 and V is TRBV15; a weak D match, TRBD2 (7 bases). CDR1 and CDR2 (germline): LNHNV, YYDKDF (reference sequence). V lost 3 bases and J lost 2, with 14 bases in between. This CDR3 is built from 15 residues. This chain's CDR3 is CATSSDRGGTYEQYF. The CDR3 DNA reads TGTGCCACCAGCAGCGATAGGGGGGGGACCTACGAGCAGTACTTC. Based on the CDR3 plus reference TRBV15 and TRBJ2-7, the full variable domain is DAMVIQNPRYQVTQFGKPVTLSCSQTLNHNVMYWYQQKSSQAPKLLFHYYDKDFNNEADTPDNFQSRRPNTSFCFLDIRSPGLGDTAMYLCATSSDRGGTYEQYFGPGTRLTVT.

The rearrangement links TRBV11-3 to TRBJ2-7; possibly TRBD2 for D (6 bases). CDR3 length equals 16 residues. V gave up 1 base and J gave up 0 bases, with 13 bases separating them. CDR1 and CDR2 from the germline V gene are SGHNT and YENEEA. This CDR3 reads CASSLVPGESSYEQYF. In DNA, the CDR3 is TGTGCCAGCAGCTTAGTCCCGGGGGAGAGCTCCTACGAGCAGTACTTC.

The chain is built from TRBV13 and TRBJ1-5; 10 bases line up with TRBD1. V gave up 3 bases and J gave up 6 bases; unmatched junction bases: 5. In germline, CDR1 is PRHDT, CDR2 FYEKMQ (reference sequence). There are 15 residues in the CDR3. CDR3 coding DNA: TGTGCCAGCAGCTTTAAGACAGGGGGCCTTCAGCCCCAGCATTTT. The encoded protein is CASSFKTGGLQPQHF.

V gene TRBV19 combines with J gene TRBJ2-7, with D possibly matching TRBD1 (7 bases). With 2 bases removed from V and 5 bases from J, the gap between germline ends came to 16 bases. The length of the CDR3 is 15 residues. Germline CDR1 and CDR2: LNHDA and SQIVND (reference sequence). The CDR3 region is CASSITRPGGNEQYF. As DNA, the CDR3 is TGTGCCAGTAGTATAACTCGGCCAGGGGGGAACGAGCAGTACTTC.

This rearrangement joins TRBV27 to TRBJ2-2, with a weak D call TRBD2 (5 bases). This CDR3 is built from 15 residues. V was clipped by 5 bases and J by 1 base, with 11 bases between them. Germline CDR1 is MNHEY and CDR2 is SMNVEV (reference sequence). This CDR3 reads CASSPGILNTGELFF. The CDR3 DNA sequence: TGTGCCAGCAGTCCCGGGATCCTGAACACCGGGGAGCTGTTTTTT.

This clone occurred once. The junction departs from the called germline gene at one end, perhaps through a read error. The rearrangement joins TRBV7-2 to TRBJ1-2; 11 nucleotides match TRBD1. The length of the CDR3 is 14 residues. In germline, CDR1 is SGHTA, CDR2 FQGNSA. CDR3 amino acids: CASSQRDRGSSMNF. The CDR3 DNA follows: TGTGCCAGCAGCCAGAGGGACAGGGGGAGTTCCATGAACTTC. The whole variable domain, remainder taken from reference TRBV7-2 and TRBJ1-2, is GAGVSQSPSNKVTEKGKDVELRCDPISGHTALYWYRQSLGQGLEFLIYFQGNSAPDKSGLPSDRFSAERTGGSVSTLTIQRTQQEDSAVYLCASSQRDRGSSMNFGSGTRLTVV.

This clone came up once. The chain is built from TRBV28 and TRBJ2-7; a weak D match, TRBD2 (7 bases). CDR1 MDHEN and CDR2 SYDVKM come from the germline V gene. The V and J ends lost 6 bases and 3 bases respectively, with 12 bases between them. CDR3 length equals 13 residues. The CDR3 bases are TGTGCCAGCAGCGGGGGGCCGATCTACGAGCAGTACTTC. This sequence encodes CASSGGPIYEQYF.

The rearrangement joins TRBV20-1 to TRBJ1-4; D is unclear. V lost 3 bases and J lost 0, with 8 bases in between. Per germline, CDR1 DFQATT and CDR2 SNEGSKA (reference sequence). CDR3 size: 14 residues. CDR3 loop: CSASRVATNEKLFF. The CDR3 DNA follows: TGCAGTGCTAGTAGGGTTGCAACTAATGAAAAACTGTTTTTT.

The table lists this clone with a count of one. The rearrangement links TRBV6-1 to TRBJ2-7, with TRBD2 identical over 8 bases. This CDR3 has 15 amino acids. The germline V gene has CDR1 MNHNS and CDR2 SASEGT. The junction had 2 bases not matched to a gene; V was cut back by 1 base and J by 0 bases. The CDR3 DNA is TGTGCCAGCAGTGAAGTCAGCGGGAGCTCCTACGAGCAGTACTTC. Translation: CASSEVSGSSYEQYF.

V usage is TRBV11-3 and J usage is TRBJ2-5; 7 bases line up with TRBD1. CDR1 is SGHNT and CDR2 is YENEEA in the germline V gene. CDR3 length: 17 residues. The junction had 14 bases not matched to a gene; V was cut back by 5 bases and J by 2 bases. Here the CDR3 reads CASSPGDRYNGQETQYF. The DNA for the CDR3 is TGTGCCAGCAGCCCTGGGGACAGATATAACGGTCAAGAGACCCAGTACTTC.

The V and J genes are TRBV7-2 and TRBJ1-2; D unclear. Germline V gives CDR1 SGHTA, CDR2 FQGNSA. Trimming shortened V by 5 bases and J by 0 bases, and 13 bases separated the two germline ends. The CDR3 runs 15 residues. The CDR3: CASSLRSLPNYGYTF. CDR3 sequence (DNA): TGTGCCAGCAGCCTAAGAAGCCTCCCTAACTATGGCTACACCTTC.

The V call is TRBV19, the J call TRBJ1-2, with D unresolved. Trimming stripped 7 bases from V and 1 base from J, with 13 bases between. Looked up from germline, CDR1 is LNHDA and CDR2 is SQIVND (reference sequence). The CDR3 contains 14 residues. In DNA, the CDR3 is TGTGCCAGTAAGCGGGGTACTTTTAACTATGGCTACACCTTC. As protein: CASKRGTFNYGYTF.

The chain employs TRBV9 and TRBJ1-2; 7 bases align to TRBD1. V shed 0 bases, J shed 8 bases, and the junction held 4 bases outside the gene matches. Germline V CDR1 and CDR2: SGDLS, YYNGEE. The CDR3 length is 13 residues. The CDR3 DNA sequence: TGTGCCAGCAGCGTAGTACAGGGGCTCGGCTACACCTTC. It translates to CASSVVQGLGYTF.

This clone has just one count. The chain couples TRBV28 to TRBJ2-7; 7 positions agree with TRBD2. The V segment lost 6 bases and the J segment 2 bases; nucleotides outside the gene matches: 10. This CDR3 is built from 15 residues. CDR1 and CDR2 (germline): MDHEN, SYDVKM. The CDR3 is CASSPRQGGAYEQYF. Written as DNA, the CDR3 is TGTGCCAGCAGCCCCCGGCAGGGAGGGGCCTACGAGCAGTACTTC.

This chain links TRBV2 with TRBJ2-3, with D maybe TRBD2 (6 bases). The CDR3 loop spans 15 amino acids. With 3 bases removed from V and 6 bases from J, the gap between germline ends came to 16 bases. Germline CDR1 is SNHLY and CDR2 is FYNNEI. CDR3 amino acids: CASSEEVQGGDTQYF. The CDR3 nucleotides are TGTGCCAGCAGTGAGGAGGTCCAGGGAGGTGATACGCAGTATTTT.

This chain joins TRBV9 and TRBJ2-7; 8 bases are shared with TRBD1. This CDR3 has 15 amino acids. V lost 0 bases to trimming and J lost 6 bases; unmatched junction nucleotides: 8. Germline V gene sequence: CDR1 SGDLS, CDR2 YYNGEE. CDR3 amino acids: CASSVAWTGTVEQYF. CDR3 DNA sequence: TGTGCCAGCAGCGTAGCTTGGACAGGGACGGTCGAGCAGTACTTC. Full variable domain (remainder filled in from reference TRBV9 and TRBJ2-7): DSGVTQTPKHLITATGQRVTLRCSPRSGDLSVYWYQQSLDQGLQFLIQYYNGEERAKGNILERFSAQQFPDLHSELNLSSLELGDSALYFCASSVAWTGTVEQYFGPGTRLTVT.

This chain uses TRBV3-1 (or the pseudogene TRBV3-2) with TRBJ2-7; D remains ambiguous. This CDR3 spans 15 amino acids. V was pared by 1 base and J by 5 bases, with 15 bases between. Germline V gene sequence: CDR1 LGHDT, CDR2 YNNKEL (reference sequence). This CDR3 is CASSQVVPARDEQYF. For the CDR3, the DNA is TGTGCCAGCAGCCAAGTGGTGCCAGCTCGAGACGAGCAGTACTTC.

This rearrangement joins TRBV12-5 to TRBJ1-3, with D unclear. The CDR3 runs to 12 residues. V was cut by 0 bases and J by 4 bases, with 1 base left in between. CDR1 and CDR2 from the germline V gene are LGHNT and FRNRAP. The CDR3: CASGLVGNTIYF. CDR3 in DNA: TGTGCTAGTGGTTTGGTCGGAAACACCATATATTTT.

The rearrangement links TRBV12-3 or TRBV12-4 to TRBJ1-6, with 8 bases aligning to TRBD1. The V segment lost 8 bases and the J segment 14 bases; nucleotides outside the gene matches: 8. The CDR3 is made up of 12 amino acids. The CDR3 DNA is TGTGCCAGCGCCAAGCAGGGGGCTACCCTCCACTTT. Translating it yields CASAKQGATLHF.